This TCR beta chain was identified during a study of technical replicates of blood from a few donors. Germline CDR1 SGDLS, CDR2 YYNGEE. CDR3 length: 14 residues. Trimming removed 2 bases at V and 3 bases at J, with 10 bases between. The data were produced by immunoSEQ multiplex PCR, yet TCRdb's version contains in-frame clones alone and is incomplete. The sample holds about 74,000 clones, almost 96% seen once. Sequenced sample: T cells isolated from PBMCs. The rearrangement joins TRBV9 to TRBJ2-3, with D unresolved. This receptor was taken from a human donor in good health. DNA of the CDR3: TGTGCCAGCAGCGTTACGCCTAGGACAGATACGCAGTATTTT. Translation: CASSVTPRTDTQYF. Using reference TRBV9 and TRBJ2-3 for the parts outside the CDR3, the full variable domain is DSGVTQTPKHLITATGQRVTLRCSPRSGDLSVYWYQQSLDQGLQFLIQYYNGEERAKGNILERFSAQQFPDLHSELNLSSLELGDSALYFCASSVTPRTDTQYFGPGTRLTVL.